The 15 T cell receptor beta chains below come from one sample, sequenced in a study of blood T cells in healthy people across ages. A second PCR of 7 to 11 cycles used a sample-barcoded 5' primer and a J-beta primer mix. One entry per CDR3 protein, called by TCRdb with MiXCR from the 5' RACE reads. The table shows 800,000 or so distinct CDR3 sequences, with approximately 59% occurring only once. The sample comprised blood. The receptors shown here come from a man aged 25 to 40 in good health.

The table lists this clonotype with a few counts. The chain's CDR3 is CASSLIVALRAEAFF. CDR3 coding DNA: TGTGCCAGCAGCTTAATCGTAGCCCTACGCGCTGAAGCTTTCTTT. The chain employs TRBV11-2 and TRBJ1-1; D unresolved. Trimming stripped 2 bases from V and 6 bases from J, with 16 bases between. Germline V gives CDR1 SGHAT, CDR2 FQNNGV. The CDR3 totals 15 residues.

This clonotype was seen a few times. This sequence joins TRBV7-9 and TRBJ2-7, with D perhaps matching TRBD2 (6 bases). The length of the CDR3 is 13 residues. Trimming removed 5 bases at V and 6 bases at J, with 14 bases between. Looked up from germline, CDR1 is SEHNR and CDR2 is FQNEAQ (reference sequence). The CDR3 DNA reads TGTGCCAGCAGCCTCGCTAGGGGAGGCGAGCAGTACTTC. Protein: CASSLARGGEQYF.

A few counts support this clonotype. CDR3: CASSSSRDRETQYF. In nucleotides, the CDR3 is TGTGCCAGCAGCTCTTCGCGAGACAGAGAGACCCAGTACTTC. The genes are TRBV7-8 and TRBJ2-7, with TRBD1 as a possible D gene (5 bases). Near its end, the DNA agrees better with TRBJ2-5, so the J call may be wrong. Germline lookup yields CDR1 SGHVS and CDR2 FQNEAQ. The CDR3 is 14 amino acids.

This clonotype was counted only a few times. The CDR3 region has the DNA TGTGCCAGCAGAGGGGCGGCCTACGAGCAGTACTTC. Protein product: CASRGAAYEQYF. This rearrangement joins TRBV28 to TRBJ2-7, with D possibly being TRBD1 (5 bases). The CDR3 is 12 residues long. Germline V gives CDR1 MDHEN, CDR2 SYDVKM. V was clipped by 6 bases and J by 2 bases, with 8 bases between them. The whole variable domain, remainder taken from reference TRBV28 and TRBJ2-7, is DVKVTQSSRYLVKRTGEKVFLECVQDMDHENMFWYRQDPGLGLRLIYFSYDVKMKEKGDIPEGYSVSREKKERFSLILESASTNQTSMYLCASRGAAYEQYFGPGTRLTVT.

This clonotype was seen once. This chain uses TRBV12-3 or TRBV12-4 with TRBJ2-3; tentatively, D is TRBD1 (6 bases). The ends were cut back, 3 bases at V and 3 bases at J, with 10 bases in the middle. The CDR3 covers 14 residues. CDR3 residues: CASSFEGTTDTQYF. CDR3 nucleotide sequence: TGTGCCAGCAGTTTTGAAGGGACAACAGATACGCAGTATTTT.

J is TRBJ2-1 and V is TRBV11-2; D remains ambiguous. Trimming stripped 8 bases from V and 8 bases from J, with 10 bases between. Germline CDR1 is SGHAT and CDR2 is FQNNGV. The CDR3 is made up of 11 amino acids. CDR3 coding DNA: TGTGCCAGCCAAAGTGGTCATGAGCAGTTCTTC. Its translation: CASQSGHEQFF.

The chain has TRBV7-2 and TRBJ2-5; 9 positions match TRBD2. The closer fit of TRBJ2-7 to the DNA end suggests the J call may be wrong. Germline V gives CDR1 SGHTA, CDR2 FQGNSA. This CDR3 is 15 amino acids long. CDR3 in amino acids: CASSFERGAPYEQYF. The CDR3 DNA sequence: TGTGCCAGCAGCTTTGAGCGGGGGGCCCCCTACGAGCAGTACTTC.

V usage is TRBV10-3 and J usage is TRBJ2-1, with D possibly called TRBD1 or TRBD2 (6 bases each). Germline lookup yields CDR1 ENHRY and CDR2 SYGVKD. This CDR3 is built from 15 residues. The germline V and J ends were trimmed by 2 bases and 5 bases, with 13 bases remaining between them. The CDR3, as DNA: TGTGCCATCAGTGAGAAGAACAGGGAGGACAATGAGCAGTTCTTC. Amino acids: CAISEKNREDNEQFF.

The chain carries TRBV9 and TRBJ2-6; 7 bases align to TRBD2. CDR1 SGDLS and CDR2 YYNGEE come from the germline V gene. With V trimmed by 3 bases and J by 0 bases, 6 bases remained unmatched. The CDR3 runs to 17 residues. DNA of the CDR3: TGTGCCAGCAGCGCAGGCGGGGGATTCTCTGGGGCCAACGTCCTGACTTTC. It specifies CASSAGGGFSGANVLTF.

The genes are TRBV6-1 and TRBJ2-7; weak D call: TRBD1 (5 bases). V lost 2 bases and J lost 2, with 10 bases in between. Germline V gene data show CDR1 as MNHNS and CDR2 as SASEGT. This CDR3 contains 14 residues. The CDR3 sequence: CASSESTAAYEQYF. The CDR3 nucleotides read TGTGCCAGCAGTGAATCGACAGCCGCCTACGAGCAGTACTTC.

The rearrangement links TRBV20-1 to TRBJ2-7; D could derive from TRBD1 or TRBD2 (5 bases each). The CDR3 spans 13 residues. Germline CDR1 DFQATT, CDR2 SNEGSKA (reference sequence). V dropped 1 base and J dropped 2 bases, with 9 bases sitting between them. The CDR3: CSARGQRAYEQYF. In DNA form, the CDR3 reads TGCAGTGCTAGAGGACAGAGGGCCTACGAGCAGTACTTC.

The rearrangement joins TRBV5-1 to TRBJ2-5; D uncertain. TRBJ2-7 matches the DNA end more closely, so the J call is doubtful. Germline V gene data show CDR1 as SGHRS and CDR2 as YFSETQ. The CDR3 loop spans 13 amino acids. The CDR3 DNA follows: TGCGCCAGTTCCAGACCCCCGGCCTACGAGCAGTACTTC. It codes for CASSRPPAYEQYF.

V usage is TRBV7-2 and J usage is TRBJ2-3, with TRBD2 matching 8 bases. The CDR3 is made up of 16 amino acids. V trimming: 5 bases; J trimming: 0 bases; junction bases outside the gene matches: 7. CDR1 is SGHTA and CDR2 is FQGNSA in the germline V gene. The CDR3 here is CASSALAGLSTDTQYF. The CDR3 DNA reads as TGTGCCAGCAGCGCTTTAGCGGGGCTTAGCACAGATACGCAGTATTTT.

The chain is built from TRBV15 and TRBJ2-2; TRBD1 aligns across 9 bases. CDR3 size: 15 residues. Germline values: CDR1 LNHNV, CDR2 YYDKDF (reference sequence). Trimming at V came to 4 bases and at J to 6 bases, leaving 6 bases not matched to a gene. CDR3 sequence: CATSTIQGAAGELFF. As DNA, the CDR3 is TGTGCCACCAGCACAATACAGGGGGCCGCCGGGGAGCTGTTTTTT.

The chain is built from TRBV20-1 and TRBJ1-2; 9 bases are shared with TRBD1. Germline lookup yields CDR1 DFQATT and CDR2 SNEGSKA (reference sequence). The CDR3 has 17 residues. Trimming cost V 4 bases and J 4 bases; bases outside gene matches: 16. CDR3 region: CSAIHGQGPNGGYGYTF. Written as DNA, the CDR3 is TGCAGTGCTATCCACGGACAGGGGCCGAATGGGGGCTATGGCTACACCTTC.